This entry lists 13 T cell receptor beta chains sequenced from one sample in a study of T cells in Graves' hyperthyroidism and ophthalmopathy. The CDR3 regions of TCR beta were amplified from RNA transcripts. A first-round RT-PCR of the TCR CDR3 used the HTBI primer set. MiXCR, applied by TCRdb to the multiplex PCR reads, yields one record per CDR3 protein. The table lists 500,000 to 600,000 distinct CDR3 sequences, roughly 46% of them singletons, with roughly 19% in the top ten. The sequenced material came from peripheral blood or thyroid tissue (not recorded which). The receptors shown here come from an adult woman with Graves' disease, either hyperthyroidism or ophthalmopathy (not recorded which).

The chain joins TRBV20-1 to TRBJ2-7, with TRBD2 matching 10 bases. The CDR3 is 13 residues long. The V gene's germline CDR1 is DFQATT and CDR2 SNEGSKA (reference sequence). Losses at the gene ends were 5 bases for V and 5 bases for J; bases not matched to a gene: 6. The chain's CDR3 is CSAPGTSANEQYF. In nucleotides, the CDR3 is TGCAGTGCTCCAGGGACTAGCGCTAACGAGCAGTACTTC.

The chain employs TRBV24-1 and TRBJ1-5, with D hard to call. The CDR3 is made up of 15 amino acids. Per germline, CDR1 KGHDR and CDR2 SFDVKD. V lost 6 bases and J 11 bases, leaving 22 bases between the germline ends. The DNA for the CDR3 is TGTGCCACCAGTACTGCTCTTGGTGCAGGAGAGACCCAGCATTTT. Its protein product is CATSTALGAGETQHF.

This clonotype was seen many times. The chain carries TRBV7-9 and TRBJ2-5; D unresolved. Per the germline V gene, CDR1 is SEHNR and CDR2 is FQNEAQ (reference sequence). CDR3 length: 13 residues. Trimming took 3 bases from V and 5 from J, leaving 10 bases between them. The CDR3 DNA follows: TGTGCCAGCAGCTTTGGGGTGATGGAGACCCAGTACTTC. Its protein product is CASSFGVMETQYF. The full variable domain, with the rest looked up from reference TRBV7-9 and TRBJ2-5, is DTGVSQNPRHKITKRGQNVTFRCDPISEHNRLYWYRQTLGQGPEFLTYFQNEAQLEKSRLLSDRFSAERPKGSFSTLEIQRTEQGDSAMYLCASSFGVMETQYFGPGTRLLVL.

The gene calls are TRBV5-1 and TRBJ2-1; 8 bases fit TRBD2. V gave up 4 bases and J gave up 4 bases; unmatched junction bases: 7. Germline V gives CDR1 SGHRS, CDR2 YFSETQ. This CDR3 is 15 amino acids long. For the CDR3, the DNA is TGCGCCAGCAGCCTCGGGCGGGAGGAGTACAATGAGCAGTTCTTC. This codes for CASSLGREEYNEQFF.

This chain uses TRBV19 with TRBJ1-5; TRBD1 aligns across 7 bases. The CDR3 is made up of 16 amino acids. Trimming removed 3 bases from V and 7 bases from J; junction bases left unmatched: 12. Per germline, CDR1 LNHDA and CDR2 SQIVND (reference sequence). The CDR3 loop reads CASSIFGTAGVQPQHF. In DNA, the CDR3 is TGTGCCAGTAGTATCTTCGGGACAGCGGGGGTACAGCCCCAGCATTTT.

The rearrangement uses TRBV29-1 and TRBJ2-5, with TRBD2 identical over 10 bases. The CDR3 has 12 amino acids. V lost 1 base, J lost 7 bases, and 0 bases stayed unmatched. Germline V lookup: CDR1 SQVTM, CDR2 ANQGSEA. CDR3 DNA: TGCAGCGTTGAAGGGACTAGCGGGACCCAGTACTTC. Translating gives CSVEGTSGTQYF.

The chain is built from TRBV18 and TRBJ1-5; no reliable D call. Deletions cut 5 bases from V and 0 bases from J, with 11 bases between. Germline V gene lookup returns CDR1 KGHSH and CDR2 LQKENI. This CDR3 spans 15 amino acids. The DNA of the CDR3 is TGTGCCAGCTCAAACGACGGCTATAGCAATCAGCCCCAGCATTTT. Translated, it gives CASSNDGYSNQPQHF.

This chain links TRBV15 with TRBJ2-7; D gene unclear. Germline V gene sequence: CDR1 LNHNV, CDR2 YYDKDF (reference sequence). V dropped 2 bases and J dropped 3 bases, with 11 bases sitting between them. The CDR3 consists of 14 residues. CDR3: CATSRHSSSYEQYF. For the CDR3, the DNA is TGTGCCACCAGCAGACATAGTTCTAGCTACGAGCAGTACTTC.

The rearrangement links TRBV7-2 to TRBJ1-2; 8 bases match TRBD1. The germline V gene encodes CDR1 SGHTA and CDR2 FQGNSA. The V segment lost 3 bases and the J segment 2 bases; nucleotides outside the gene matches: 5. The CDR3 is 15 residues long. The CDR3: CASSLQGAPNYGYTF. The CDR3 DNA reads TGTGCCAGCAGCTTGCAGGGGGCCCCCAACTATGGCTACACCTTC. Together with reference TRBV7-2 and TRBJ1-2, the CDR3 gives the full variable domain: GAGVSQSPSNKVTEKGKDVELRCDPISGHTALYWYRQSLGQGLEFLIYFQGNSAPDKSGLPSDRFSAERTGGSVSTLTIQRTQQEDSAVYLCASSLQGAPNYGYTFGSGTRLTVV.

Many counts were recorded for this clonotype. V and J are TRBV10-3 and TRBJ1-1; tentative D call: TRBD1 (6 bases). This CDR3 has 12 amino acids. Germline loops: CDR1 ENHRY, CDR2 SYGVKD. Trimming stripped 10 bases from V and 6 bases from J, with 15 bases between. CDR3 sequence (DNA): TGTGCCACCACAGGGATTGAAGCTGAAGCTTTCTTT. Translated, it gives CATTGIEAEAFF.

This clonotype was detected ten times or more. The chain combines TRBV20-1 with TRBJ2-2; D not resolved. Germline V gene sequence: CDR1 DFQATT, CDR2 SNEGSKA (reference sequence). Trimming removed 0 bases from V and 6 bases from J, with 8 bases in between. This CDR3 is built from 13 residues. CDR3 amino acids: CSARDPIPGELFF. CDR3 nucleotides: TGCAGTGCTAGAGATCCCATTCCCGGGGAGCTGTTTTTT.

In this sample, this clonotype turned up many times. The V call is TRBV29-1, the J call TRBJ2-5, with 9 bases fitting TRBD2. This CDR3 has 14 amino acids. The germline V gene has CDR1 SQVTM and CDR2 ANQGSEA. V lost 4 bases and J lost 7; bases outside the gene matches: 10. The CDR3 here is CSVGGTSLHGTQYF. The CDR3 DNA follows: TGCAGCGTTGGGGGGACTAGCCTACATGGGACCCAGTACTTC.

This clonotype was seen many times. This chain uses TRBV7-9 with TRBJ2-7; 9 positions agree with TRBD1. Per germline, CDR1 SEHNR and CDR2 FQNEAQ (reference sequence). This CDR3 comprises 18 residues. V shed 4 bases, J shed 3 bases, and the junction held 16 bases outside the gene matches. CDR3 region: CASSSTDRGTTYGYEQYF. In nucleotides, the CDR3 is TGTGCCAGCAGCTCGACTGACAGGGGGACAACTTATGGCTACGAGCAGTACTTC.